The rows below give T cell receptor beta chains drawn from one sample of a study of T-cell memory formation after mild COVID-19. From the 5' RACE reads, TCRdb called clonotypes with MiXCR, one entry per CDR3 protein. The table records fewer than 600,000 distinct CDR3 sequences, 20% to 25% of them present only once. Sequencing input: PBMCs or a T cell subset sorted from them (not recorded which). Every receptor here comes from an adult woman who had mild COVID-19 (a few samples of this study predate the infection). Cell type and time point are not known. Both conserved end residues are part of each CDR3. Each record gives: clone size, J gene, CDR3 length, D gene, V gene, CDR3 DNA, CDR3 protein. A D gene is named only where the DNA matches it firmly. The size field is filled for only some rows; it gives once, few, many or a size class.

abundance: few; j_gene: TRBJ1-5; len: 17; d_gene: TRBD1; v_gene: TRBV7-8; CDR3nt: TGTGCCAGCAGCTTAGCGCAAAGGACAGGGGTAACTCAGCCCCAGCATTTT; CDR3aa: CASSLAQRTGVTQPQHF
abundance: few; j_gene: TRBJ2-3; len: 14; d_gene: NA; v_gene: TRBV7-3; CDR3nt: TGTGCCAGCAGCCCCGGGGGGCAGACAGATACGCAGTATTTT; CDR3aa: CASSPGGQTDTQYF
abundance: NA; j_gene: TRBJ2-1; len: 15; d_gene: NA; v_gene: TRBV19; CDR3nt: TGTGCCAGTAGTATGGGGCGGGGGCCCTCCAATGAGCAGTTCTTC; CDR3aa: CASSMGRGPSNEQFF
abundance: NA; j_gene: TRBJ1-2; len: 12; d_gene: NA; v_gene: TRBV24-1; CDR3nt: TGTGCCACCAGTGATTTCTGGGGTGGCTACACCTTC; CDR3aa: CATSDFWGGYTF
abundance: few; j_gene: TRBJ2-3; len: 15; d_gene: TRBD2; v_gene: TRBV5-1; CDR3nt: TGCGCCAGCGGGGACCCGACTAGCGGTGCAGATACGCAGTATTTT; CDR3aa: CASGDPTSGADTQYF
abundance: many; j_gene: TRBJ2-3; len: 14; d_gene: NA; v_gene: TRBV5-1; CDR3nt: TGCGCCAGCAGCTTGGATGGGGCCGCAGATACGCAGTATTTT; CDR3aa: CASSLDGAADTQYF
abundance: few; j_gene: TRBJ2-7; len: 17; d_gene: TRBD2; v_gene: TRBV6-2/TRBV6-3; CDR3nt: TGTGCCAGCAGTTACGGACCGGGACTAGCGCTCTCCTACGAGCAGTACTTC; CDR3aa: CASSYGPGLALSYEQYF
abundance: few; j_gene: TRBJ1-4; len: 15; d_gene: TRBD1; v_gene: TRBV5-1; CDR3nt: TGCGCCAGCAGCTCCTGGACAGGTATTAATGAAAAACTGTTTTTT; CDR3aa: CASSSWTGINEKLFF
abundance: few; j_gene: TRBJ2-7; len: 16; d_gene: NA; v_gene: TRBV12-3/TRBV12-4; CDR3nt: TGTGCCAGCAGTTTCTCCGGGACGCAGATCTCCTACGAGCAGTACTTC; CDR3aa: CASSFSGTQISYEQYF
abundance: few; j_gene: TRBJ2-7; len: 13; d_gene: NA; v_gene: TRBV7-2; CDR3nt: TGTGCCAGCAGCTTAAGCACAGTGGGCGAGCAGTACTTC; CDR3aa: CASSLSTVGEQYF
abundance: NA; j_gene: TRBJ2-1; len: 16; d_gene: TRBD2; v_gene: TRBV2; CDR3nt: TGTGCCAGCAGCACCCCGCGGGAGGCCACATACAATGAGCAGTTCTTC; CDR3aa: CASSTPREATYNEQFF
abundance: NA; j_gene: TRBJ1-2; len: 16; d_gene: TRBD1; v_gene: TRBV5-1; CDR3nt: TGCGCCAGCAGCTTGCACCCGGGACAGGGGGCTAATGGCTACACCTTC; CDR3aa: CASSLHPGQGANGYTF
abundance: many; j_gene: TRBJ2-5; len: 16; d_gene: TRBD2; v_gene: TRBV5-1; CDR3nt: TGCGCCAGCAGCCCCGGGACTAGCGGGGGGCAAGAGACCCAGTACTTC; CDR3aa: CASSPGTSGGQETQYF
abundance: few; j_gene: TRBJ2-5; len: 13; d_gene: NA; v_gene: TRBV5-1; CDR3nt: TGCGCCAGCAGCTTGGCGACTACGGAGACCCAGTACTTC; CDR3aa: CASSLATTETQYF
abundance: once; j_gene: TRBJ2-7; len: 15; d_gene: NA; v_gene: TRBV27; CDR3nt: TGTGCCAGCAGTTTAGAGGCGGGATGGAAGCACGAGCAGTACTTC; CDR3aa: CASSLEAGWKHEQYF
abundance: NA; j_gene: TRBJ2-3; len: 16; d_gene: TRBD2; v_gene: TRBV11-2; CDR3nt: TGTGCCAGCAGCTTAGGACAACTAGCGGGAGGGGATACGCAGTATTTT; CDR3aa: CASSLGQLAGGDTQYF
abundance: many; j_gene: TRBJ2-2; len: 15; d_gene: NA; v_gene: TRBV7-8; CDR3nt: TGTGCCAGCAGCTTAGTTGCTGGAAACACCGGGGAGCTGTTTTTT; CDR3aa: CASSLVAGNTGELFF
abundance: NA; j_gene: TRBJ1-5; len: 15; d_gene: TRBD1; v_gene: TRBV7-2; CDR3nt: TGTGCCAGCAGCCCAGGGACAGGGGAACCGGGGCCCCAGCATTTT; CDR3aa: CASSPGTGEPGPQHF
abundance: few; j_gene: TRBJ2-1; len: 14; d_gene: TRBD1; v_gene: TRBV7-2; CDR3nt: TGTGCCAGCAGCTTAGCCCCAGGGGGCGGTGAGCAGTTCTTC; CDR3aa: CASSLAPGGGEQFF
abundance: few; j_gene: TRBJ1-5; len: 16; d_gene: NA; v_gene: TRBV18; CDR3nt: TGTGCCAGCTCACCGAGGCAACAGGGTAGCAATCAGCCCCAGCATTTT; CDR3aa: CASSPRQQGSNQPQHF
abundance: few; j_gene: TRBJ2-7; len: 16; d_gene: TRBD1; v_gene: TRBV25-1; CDR3nt: TGTGCCAGCAGTGGCCGGGACAGGAGTTATCACTACGAGCAGTACTTC; CDR3aa: CASSGRDRSYHYEQYF
abundance: many; j_gene: TRBJ2-1; len: 15; d_gene: NA; v_gene: TRBV18; CDR3nt: TGTGCCAGCTCACCGGGGGCAGTCTCCTACAATGAGCAGTTCTTC; CDR3aa: CASSPGAVSYNEQFF
abundance: NA; j_gene: TRBJ2-1; len: 14; d_gene: NA; v_gene: TRBV6-5; CDR3nt: TGTGCCAGCAGTTACTCCCCCCACCTGGGCGAGCAGTTCTTC; CDR3aa: CASSYSPHLGEQFF
abundance: few; j_gene: TRBJ2-1; len: 16; d_gene: NA; v_gene: TRBV7-8; CDR3nt: TGTGCCAGCCATGTTTCGGCGGGGTTTTCCTACAATGAGCAGTTCTTC; CDR3aa: CASHVSAGFSYNEQFF
abundance: NA; j_gene: TRBJ2-7; len: 11; d_gene: NA; v_gene: TRBV12-3/TRBV12-4; CDR3nt: TGTGCCAGCAGCAACTCCTACGAGCAGCACTTC; CDR3aa: CASSNSYEQHF
abundance: few; j_gene: TRBJ2-1; len: 17; d_gene: NA; v_gene: TRBV20-1; CDR3nt: TGCAGTGCTAGGGGCCGTGACCCAGCACTGGGCTACAATGAGCAGTTCTTC; CDR3aa: CSARGRDPALGYNEQFF
abundance: NA; j_gene: TRBJ1-3; len: 15; d_gene: NA; v_gene: TRBV21-1; CDR3nt: TGTGCCAGCAGCAAATCGGGCCCTCTTTGGGGCACCATATATTTT; CDR3aa: CASSKSGPLWGTIYF
abundance: few; j_gene: TRBJ2-1; len: 16; d_gene: TRBD2; v_gene: TRBV4-3; CDR3nt: TGCGCCAGCAGCCAAGCTACCGGGACTAGTAACCATGAGCAGTTCTTC; CDR3aa: CASSQATGTSNHEQFF
abundance: NA; j_gene: TRBJ2-5; len: 16; d_gene: NA; v_gene: TRBV19; CDR3nt: TGTGCCAGTAGTATAGCAGGGGGAGGAACCCAAGAGACCCAGTACTTC; CDR3aa: CASSIAGGGTQETQYF
abundance: NA; j_gene: TRBJ1-2; len: 14; d_gene: NA; v_gene: TRBV12-3/TRBV12-4; CDR3nt: TGTGCCAGCAGTTTGCCGGGGGAGGCCTATGGCTACACCTTC; CDR3aa: CASSLPGEAYGYTF
abundance: NA; j_gene: TRBJ2-7; len: 15; d_gene: NA; v_gene: TRBV15; CDR3nt: TGTGCCACCAGCAGAGAGAGTTCAGGGTTCTACGAGCAGTACTTC; CDR3aa: CATSRESSGFYEQYF
abundance: NA; j_gene: TRBJ1-5; len: 13; d_gene: NA; v_gene: TRBV24-1; CDR3nt: TGTGCCACCAGTGGCCCTGATGGTCAGCCCCAGCATTTT; CDR3aa: CATSGPDGQPQHF
abundance: few; j_gene: TRBJ2-4; len: 15; d_gene: NA; v_gene: TRBV24-1; CDR3nt: TGTGCCACCAGTGATTCTCGGACTGTTGGGTACATTCAGTACTTC; CDR3aa: CATSDSRTVGYIQYF
abundance: NA; j_gene: TRBJ2-1; len: 15; d_gene: NA; v_gene: TRBV18; CDR3nt: TGTGCCAGCTCACCCCGGACGAGCTCCTACAATGAGCAGTTCTTC; CDR3aa: CASSPRTSSYNEQFF
abundance: many; j_gene: TRBJ1-5; len: 13; d_gene: NA; v_gene: TRBV12-3/TRBV12-4; CDR3nt: TGTGCCAGCAGCGGAACCGGGGGTCGGGCCCAGCATTTT; CDR3aa: CASSGTGGRAQHF
abundance: many; j_gene: TRBJ2-5; len: 13; d_gene: NA; v_gene: TRBV12-3/TRBV12-4; CDR3nt: TGTGCCAGCAGCCTCGGACAGAGAGAGACCCAGTACTTC; CDR3aa: CASSLGQRETQYF
abundance: few; j_gene: TRBJ2-1; len: 15; d_gene: NA; v_gene: TRBV7-9; CDR3nt: TGTGCCAGCAGCTTAGTAAGCAGGACCTACAATGAGCAGTTCTTC; CDR3aa: CASSLVSRTYNEQFF
abundance: NA; j_gene: TRBJ2-7; len: 15; d_gene: TRBD1; v_gene: TRBV27; CDR3nt: TGTGCCAGCAGAAGGGCATCGACAGGGTCCTACGAGCAGTACTTC; CDR3aa: CASRRASTGSYEQYF